Shown below are 30 T cell receptor beta chains from a single sample sequenced in a study of CD8+ T cells in alopecia areata. Reverse transcription of extracted RNA yielded cDNA, which provided the sequencing template. Assay: immunoSEQ multiplex PCR; the TCRdb copy retains only in-frame clones and omits some. Of about 160,000 clones listed, roughly 60% are singletons. Treatment described: oral pan-JAK inhibitor, 5-10 mg twice daily. This specimen consisted of CD4+ T cells sorted from blood, obtained at week 24, from a patient treated with tofacitinib. All receptors derive from a human donor with alopecia areata.

V usage is TRBV18 and J usage is TRBJ2-3, with 7 positions matching TRBD2. The CDR3 is 16 amino acids. J was trimmed by 0 bases and V by 3 bases; bases with no gene match: 6. CDR1 and CDR2 from the germline V gene are KGHSH and LQKENI. The CDR3 here is CASSPDWRGSTDTQYF. CDR3 nucleotide sequence: TGTGCCAGCTCACCCGACTGGCGGGGGAGCACAGATACGCAGTATTTT.

The chain combines TRBV7-2 with TRBJ2-7; TRBD2 matches at 10 bases. From germline, CDR1 is SGHTA and CDR2 FQGNSA. The CDR3 totals 15 residues. V dropped 3 bases and J dropped 2; count of bases not matched to a gene: 4. CDR3 nucleotides: TGTGCCAGCAGCTTTAGCGGGGGGAAAACCTACGAGCAGTACTTC. The encoded protein is CASSFSGGKTYEQYF.

In its sample, this clone was seen a few times. The chain has TRBV15 and TRBJ2-7; D may match TRBD1 or TRBD2 (5 bases each). The CDR3 has 12 amino acids. Germline-derived CDR1 and CDR2 are LNHNV and YYDKDF (reference sequence). Trimming cost V 5 bases and J 7 bases, with 12 bases left between them. CDR3 amino acids: CATSRGHEEQYF. Written as DNA, the CDR3 is TGTGCCACCAGCCGGGGCCATGAAGAGCAGTACTTC.

The genes are TRBV5-1 and TRBJ1-1; 8 bases agree with TRBD1. Looked up from germline, CDR1 is SGHRS and CDR2 is YFSETQ. J was trimmed by 4 bases and V by 4 bases; bases with no gene match: 6. CDR3 length equals 14 residues. CDR3 coding DNA: TGCGCCAGCAGCGGACAGGGCGTGGGCACTGAAGCTTTCTTT. Amino acids: CASSGQGVGTEAFF.

This chain links TRBV30 with TRBJ1-2, with a weak D call TRBD1 (5 bases). The ends were cut back, 0 bases at V and 5 bases at J, with 13 bases in the middle. The germline V gene encodes CDR1 GTSNPN and CDR2 SVGIG (reference sequence). The CDR3 sequence is 14 residues long. CDR3 nucleotide sequence: TGTGCCTGGAGTGTACTTAGGGGAGTTTATGGCTACACCTTC. Its translation is CAWSVLRGVYGYTF.

In this sample, this clone turned up a few times. The chain is built from TRBV18 and TRBJ2-6; no clear D gene. Germline V gene lookup returns CDR1 KGHSH and CDR2 LQKENI. This CDR3 has 15 amino acids. V lost 4 bases to trimming and J lost 0 bases, with 7 bases between them. The CDR3 nucleotides are TGTGCCAGCTCACAGCAGAGCTCTGGGGCCAACGTCCTGACTTTC. Its translation is CASSQQSSGANVLTF.

Details on this clone: Its ends do not fully match the called genes, so a read error is possible. The chain employs TRBV18 and TRBJ2-7; D may correspond to TRBD1 or TRBD2 (5 bases each). In germline, CDR1 is KGHSH, CDR2 LQKENI. This CDR3 comprises 14 residues. CDR3 in DNA: TGTGCCAGCTCATCCAGGGAGTTACCCTACGAGCAGTGCTTC. It codes for CASSSRELPYEQCF.

The chain links TRBV29-1 to TRBJ2-7; a possible D gene is TRBD1 (7 bases). There are 16 residues in the CDR3. Trimming shortened V by 6 bases and J by 0 bases, and 21 bases separated the two germline ends. CDR1 is SQVTM, CDR2 ANQGSEA, per germline. CDR3 protein: CSVSQVRGASSYEQYF. The CDR3 DNA is TGCAGCGTCTCTCAGGTCAGGGGGGCGAGCTCCTACGAGCAGTACTTC.

V is TRBV4-1 and J is TRBJ2-3, with 13 bases fitting TRBD2. This CDR3 has 17 residues. The V and J ends lost 0 bases and 4 bases, in that order; junction bases with no gene match: 4. From germline, CDR1 is MGHRA and CDR2 YSYEKL. This CDR3 reads CASSQEGTSGVSDTQYF. In nucleotides, the CDR3 is TGCGCCAGCAGCCAAGAGGGGACTAGCGGGGTATCAGATACGCAGTATTTT.

The genes are TRBV7-9 and TRBJ2-5; a weak D match, TRBD2 (6 bases). Trimming took 2 bases from V and 5 from J, leaving 6 bases between them. The CDR3 is 12 amino acids. Germline CDR1 reads SEHNR; CDR2 reads FQNEAQ (reference sequence). The CDR3 nucleotides are TGTGCCAGCAGCTTAAGCGGGGAGACCCAGTACTTC. Amino acid sequence: CASSLSGETQYF.

V and J are TRBV19 and TRBJ1-1; D gene unclear. Trimming stripped 3 bases from V and 4 bases from J, with 9 bases between. This CDR3 has 13 amino acids. Germline CDR1 and CDR2: LNHDA and SQIVND (reference sequence). CDR3 DNA sequence: TGTGCCAGTAGTATCGGGGTCCCCACTGAAGCTTTCTTT. This sequence encodes CASSIGVPTEAFF.

The chain carries TRBV5-4 and TRBJ2-1; no firm D call. The CDR3 consists of 15 residues. The V end was cut by 3 bases, the J end by 5 bases, with 15 bases between. The germline V gene encodes CDR1 SGHNT and CDR2 YYREEE (reference sequence). Written as DNA, the CDR3 is TGTGCCAGCAGCTCGTCGATCGTTGGGGACAATGAGCAGTTCTTC. Its translation: CASSSSIVGDNEQFF.

The CDR3: CASSREAPLHF. The CDR3 DNA reads TGTGCCAGCAGCAGGGAGGCACCCCTCCACTTT. The chain employs TRBV2 and TRBJ1-6; perhaps TRBD1 as D (5 bases). V shed 6 bases and J shed 11 bases, with 8 bases lying between them. Germline CDR1 SNHLY, CDR2 FYNNEI. The CDR3 runs to 11 residues.

This sequence joins TRBV4-2 and TRBJ2-1, with D possibly TRBD2 on 6 matching bases. This CDR3 has 13 amino acids. Trimming took off 1 base at V and 10 bases at J, with 11 bases between the two ends. The V gene's germline CDR1 is LGHNA and CDR2 YNFKEQ. The CDR3 loop reads CASSQVVAEEQFF. CDR3 in DNA: TGTGCCAGCAGCCAAGTGGTAGCGGAAGAGCAGTTCTTC.

The chain couples TRBV29-1 to TRBJ2-7; D gene uncertain. This CDR3 has 12 residues. In germline, CDR1 is SQVTM, CDR2 ANQGSEA. V dropped 4 bases and J dropped 0 bases, with 7 bases sitting between them. CDR3 bases: TGCAGCGTTGTCATTGACTCCTACGAGCAGTACTTC. This codes for CSVVIDSYEQYF.

This clone was counted a few times. This chain connects TRBV5-1 to TRBJ1-1, with TRBD1 as a possible D gene (6 bases). CDR3 length: 13 amino acids. CDR1 and CDR2 from the germline V gene are SGHRS and YFSETQ. Trimming removed 4 bases at V and 7 bases at J, with 14 bases between. CDR3 coding DNA: TGCGCCAGCAGCGGGGAAACAGGGATTGAAGCTTTCTTT. This translates into CASSGETGIEAFF.

This chain links TRBV4-1 with TRBJ2-2, with D possibly matching TRBD2 (5 bases). Trimming removed 0 bases from V and 0 bases from J, with 11 bases in between. The germline gives CDR1 MGHRA, CDR2 YSYEKL. The CDR3 is made up of 17 amino acids. The CDR3 DNA sequence: TGCGCCAGCAGCCAAGATCCCCGGGGAACGAACACCGGGGAGCTGTTTTTT. Residues: CASSQDPRGTNTGELFF.

This chain uses TRBV5-1 with TRBJ2-1; D could derive from TRBD1 or TRBD2 (5 bases each). CDR1 is SGHRS, CDR2 YFSETQ, per germline. The CDR3 consists of 16 residues. Trimming pared 4 bases from V and 7 bases from J, leaving 21 bases between. The CDR3 region is CASSTAGTPRGNEQFF. The DNA for the CDR3 is TGCGCCAGCAGCACCGCCGGGACGCCTAGGGGTAATGAGCAGTTCTTC.

The sample holds a few counts of this clone. The V gene is TRBV15, the J gene TRBJ2-7, with a tentative D call TRBD2 (6 bases). The CDR3 runs to 15 residues. V lost 0 bases, J lost 0 bases, and 9 bases lay in between. The germline gives CDR1 LNHNV, CDR2 YYDKDF (reference sequence). DNA of the CDR3: TGTGCCACCAGCAGAGATCGGGGGAGCTCCTACGAGCAGTACTTC. Protein: CATSRDRGSSYEQYF.

The rearrangement joins TRBV7-3 to TRBJ2-2; the D call may be TRBD1 or TRBD2 (6 bases each). The CDR3 sequence is 14 residues long. Germline CDR1 is SGHTA and CDR2 is FQGTGA. Trimming left V 6 bases short and J 6 bases short, with 14 bases between. The CDR3 loop reads CASRAWGAPGELFF. The CDR3 nucleotides are TGTGCCAGCAGGGCGTGGGGGGCGCCCGGGGAGCTGTTTTTT.

DNA for the CDR3: TGTGCCAGCAGCTTAGCGTTCCTCAACCAAGAGACCCAGTACTTC. Its protein product is CASSLAFLNQETQYF. V and J are TRBV7-2 and TRBJ2-5, with unresolved D. Germline V gene sequence: CDR1 SGHTA, CDR2 FQGNSA. CDR3 length: 15 amino acids. V shed 0 bases and J shed 0 bases, with 8 bases lying between them.

The V gene is TRBV6-5, the J gene TRBJ1-4; no clear D. The CDR3 covers 11 residues. Germline CDR1 reads MNHEY; CDR2 reads SVGAGI. The V and J ends lost 1 base and 8 bases respectively, with 2 bases between them. CDR3 DNA sequence: TGTGCCAGCAGTTACTACGAAAAACTGTTTTTT. This sequence encodes CASSYYEKLFF.

The genes are TRBV27 and TRBJ2-5, with D perhaps matching TRBD1 or TRBD2 (7 bases each). Per germline, CDR1 MNHEY and CDR2 SMNVEV (reference sequence). Trimming stripped 7 bases from V and 7 bases from J, with 19 bases between. The CDR3 extends over 14 amino acids. This chain's CDR3 is CASKGAGAGGTQYF. The CDR3 DNA is TGTGCCAGCAAGGGGGCGGGGGCCGGAGGGACCCAGTACTTC.

The V gene is TRBV14, the J gene TRBJ1-1; possibly TRBD1 for D (6 bases). V lost 1 base to trimming and J lost 5 bases, with 14 bases between them. Germline V gene lookup returns CDR1 SGHDN and CDR2 FVKESK. CDR3 size: 15 residues. CDR3 sequence: CASSQASTGQTEAFF. The CDR3 nucleotides are TGTGCCAGCAGCCAAGCCTCGACAGGTCAGACTGAAGCTTTCTTT. Together with reference TRBV14 and TRBJ1-1, the CDR3 gives the full variable domain: EAGVTQFPSHSVIEKGQTVTLRCDPISGHDNLYWYRRVMGKEIKFLLHFVKESKQDESGMPNNRFLAERTGGTYSTLKVQPAELEDSGVYFCASSQASTGQTEAFFGQGTRLTVV.

The table lists this clone with a few counts. The same CDR3 is also encoded by other DNA sequences in this sample. This chain uses TRBV29-1 with TRBJ2-7; D not resolved. The CDR3 loop spans 10 amino acids. The V end lost 4 bases, the J end lost 4 bases, and 5 bases lay between the germline ends. In germline, CDR1 is SQVTM, CDR2 ANQGSEA. Written as DNA, the CDR3 is TGCAGCGTTGGGGGATACGAGCAGTACTTC. Translation gives CSVGGYEQYF.

The J gene is TRBJ2-1, the V gene TRBV10-3; D is possibly TRBD1 (5 bases). V was cut by 5 bases and J by 9 bases, with 14 bases left in between. The CDR3 consists of 13 residues. In germline, CDR1 is ENHRY, CDR2 SYGVKD. CDR3 amino acids: CAISLDNLTEQFF. For the CDR3, the DNA is TGTGCCATCAGTTTGGACAACCTCACTGAGCAGTTCTTC.

The count of this clone is one. The chain carries TRBV9 and TRBJ1-6; 9 nucleotides line up with TRBD1. The CDR3 length is 14 residues. Germline CDR1 and CDR2: SGDLS and YYNGEE. The J segment lost 11 bases and the V segment lost 6 bases, leaving 9 bases of the junction unmatched. The CDR3 nucleotides are TGTGCCAGCACCAGCGGACAGGGGAGGACACCCCTCCACTTT. Protein sequence: CASTSGQGRTPLHF.

In its sample, this clone was seen once. The chain uses TRBV6-4 and TRBJ2-5; 9 bases match TRBD1. CDR1 is MRHNA, CDR2 SNTAGT, per germline. V lost 6 bases, J lost 3 bases, and 8 bases stayed unmatched. The CDR3 sequence is 15 residues long. The CDR3 coding sequence is TGTGCCAGCAGGGGGTACCGGGACAGGGAAGAGACCCAGTACTTC. Its protein product is CASRGYRDREETQYF.

This chain connects TRBV19 to TRBJ1-2; D is perhaps TRBD1 (5 bases). CDR1 LNHDA and CDR2 SQIVND come from the germline V gene (reference sequence). The CDR3 covers 15 residues. V was trimmed by 2 bases and J by 8 bases, leaving 18 bases between them. For the CDR3, the DNA is TGTGCCAGTAGTATACAGTCAGGGAGGACTGGAGGCTACACCTTC. As protein: CASSIQSGRTGGYTF.

This clone was detected a few times. The V call is TRBV29-1, the J call TRBJ1-1; no clear D gene. The germline V gene has CDR1 SQVTM and CDR2 ANQGSEA. The CDR3 spans 13 residues. The V end was cut by 7 bases, the J end by 2 bases, with 14 bases between. The CDR3 DNA reads TGCAGCGACGACCGGGTCTTAAACACTGAAGCTTTCTTT. It codes for CSDDRVLNTEAFF.